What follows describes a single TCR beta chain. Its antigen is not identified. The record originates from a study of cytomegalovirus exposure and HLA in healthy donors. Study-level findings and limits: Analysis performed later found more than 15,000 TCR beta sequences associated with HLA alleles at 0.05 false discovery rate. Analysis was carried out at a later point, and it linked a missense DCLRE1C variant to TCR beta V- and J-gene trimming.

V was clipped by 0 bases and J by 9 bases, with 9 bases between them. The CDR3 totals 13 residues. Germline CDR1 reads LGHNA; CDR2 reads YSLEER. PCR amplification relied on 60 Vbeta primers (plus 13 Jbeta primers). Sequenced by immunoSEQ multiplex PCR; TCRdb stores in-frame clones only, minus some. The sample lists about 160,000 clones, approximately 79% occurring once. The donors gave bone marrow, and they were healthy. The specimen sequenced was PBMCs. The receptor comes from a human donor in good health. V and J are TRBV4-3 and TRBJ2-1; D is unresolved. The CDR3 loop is CASSQDSPGEQFF. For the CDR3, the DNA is TGCGCCAGCAGCCAAGATTCCCCGGGTGAGCAGTTCTTC.